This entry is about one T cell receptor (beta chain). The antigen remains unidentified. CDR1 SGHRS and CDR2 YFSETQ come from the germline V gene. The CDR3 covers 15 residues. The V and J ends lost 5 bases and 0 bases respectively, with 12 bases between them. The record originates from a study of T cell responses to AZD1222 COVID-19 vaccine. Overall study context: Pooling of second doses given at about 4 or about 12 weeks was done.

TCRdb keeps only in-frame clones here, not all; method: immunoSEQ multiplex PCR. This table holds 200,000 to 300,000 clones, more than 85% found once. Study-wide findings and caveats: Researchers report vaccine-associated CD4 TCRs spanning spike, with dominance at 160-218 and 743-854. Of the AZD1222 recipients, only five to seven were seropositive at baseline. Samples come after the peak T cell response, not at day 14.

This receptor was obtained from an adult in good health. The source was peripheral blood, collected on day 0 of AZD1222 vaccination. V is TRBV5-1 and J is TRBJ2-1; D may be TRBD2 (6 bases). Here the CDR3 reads CASRIVGGSYNEQFF. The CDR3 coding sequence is TGCGCCAGCAGGATAGTGGGGGGCTCCTACAATGAGCAGTTCTTC.